Listed below are T cell receptor beta chains from one sample, sequenced in a study of blood T cell repertoires in COVID-19. Only in-frame clones appear in the TCRdb table, and some are missing; sequencing was by immunoSEQ multiplex PCR. The repertoire holds about 140,000 clones, with around nine tenths as singletons. Sequenced: peripheral blood. The receptors derive from a human donor in a cohort sampled during active COVID-19. Both conserved end residues are trimmed from each CDR3. Clone size is not always given. Where it is, it says once, few, many or a class for expanded clones.

j_call | clone_size | v_call | cdr3_aa
TRBJ2-5 | NA | TRBV28 | ASSSLTSRETETQY
TRBJ2-7 | NA | TRBV5-1 | ASSAGQGVPYEQY
TRBJ2-5 | NA | TRBV3-1/TRBV3-2 | ASSQGRNQETQY
TRBJ2-3 | few | TRBV7-9 | ASSPGQSTDTQY
TRBJ2-7 | once | TRBV19 | ASSIYGTLSSEQY
TRBJ2-7 | NA | TRBV28 | ASTSAGGTYEQY
TRBJ2-1 | once | TRBV10-1 | ASSTGINEQF
TRBJ2-2 | NA | TRBV4-1 | ASSHGTSGEAGELF
TRBJ2-7 | NA | TRBV28 | ASSFSGISYEQY
TRBJ2-7 | NA | TRBV2 | ASSDEGVHEQY
TRBJ2-3 | NA | TRBV7-3 | ASSLTGQSLSTDTQY
TRBJ2-7 | few | TRBV15 | ATSREQTYEQY
TRBJ1-6 | NA | TRBV28 | ASSFWDRISPLH
TRBJ1-2 | once | TRBV2 | ASNADRTYLLKGYT